The clone carrying this T cell receptor (beta chain) was seen a few times. Germline loops: CDR1 DFQATT, CDR2 SNEGSKA (reference sequence). Trimming took off 5 bases at V and 1 base at J, with 16 bases between the two ends. The CDR3 runs to 15 residues. The sample is drawn from a study of human T cells and chemical hapten exposure. Study at large: Mostly female patients had alopecia areata, totalis or universalis.

Time point specified: patch test 2, 6 weeks after DPC sensitization. Sample treatment: therapeutic diphenylcyclopropenone sensitization with weekly scalp DPC. Authors' data handling: Sampled TCR counts reached a median of roughly 98,000 per sample, with values ranging from roughly 20,000 to 700,000. One entry per CDR3 protein results from TCRdb running MiXCR on the RACE reads. None of the V and J calls come from the authors' own analysis; TCRdb made them. This sample has about 70,000 distinct CDR3 sequences, with around 8.8% found just once. V is TRBV20-1 and J is TRBJ2-3; D perhaps matches TRBD2 (7 bases). The input for sequencing was whole blood, taken in connection with sensitization to the hapten diphenylcyclopropenone (DPC). The origin of this receptor is a woman in her forties or fifties with alopecia areata. Some clones in this sample may be carry-over from other donors' samples. The CDR3 DNA sequence: TGCAGTGCTGCTGGGGGGGCAAAGGGCACAGATACGCAGTATTTT. Its translation: CSAAGGAKGTDTQYF.